This T cell receptor (beta chain) comes out of a study of T cell responses to AZD1222 COVID-19 vaccine. General study findings and limits: Reportedly, nearly half the spike-specific TCRs target unmutated variant regions. Just five to seven AZD1222 recipients tested seropositive at baseline.

Sequencing was performed with immunoSEQ multiplex PCR; in TCRdb, only in-frame clones are kept and a portion is missing. The sample holds around 180,000 clones, around 89% seen once. Comments on this clone: Its antigen is not known.

Trimming removed 1 base from V and 0 bases from J, with 16 bases in between. The CDR3 spans 17 residues. Germline loops: CDR1 SGHRS, CDR2 YFSETQ. The chain carries TRBV5-1 and TRBJ1-2, with D uncertain. This clonotype was sampled from an adult in good health. The material sequenced was peripheral blood, taken on day 0 of AZD1222 vaccination. The CDR3 sequence is CASSLNFGKLANYGYTF. CDR3 nucleotide sequence: TGCGCCAGCAGCTTGAATTTCGGAAAATTAGCTAACTATGGCTACACCTTC.